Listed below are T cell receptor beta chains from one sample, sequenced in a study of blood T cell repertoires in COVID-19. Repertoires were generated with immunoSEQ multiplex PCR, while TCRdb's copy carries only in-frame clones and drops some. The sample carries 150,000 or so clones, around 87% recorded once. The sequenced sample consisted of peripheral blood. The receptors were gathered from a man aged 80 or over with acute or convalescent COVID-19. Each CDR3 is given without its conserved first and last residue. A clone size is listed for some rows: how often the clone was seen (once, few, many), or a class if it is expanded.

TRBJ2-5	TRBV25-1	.	ASSAPGTVPVSETQY
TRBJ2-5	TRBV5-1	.	ASSLDGAGETQY
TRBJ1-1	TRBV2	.	ASGYGGVRTEAF
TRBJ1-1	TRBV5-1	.	ASSEGVIGANTEAF
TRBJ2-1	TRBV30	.	AWSVLTSGGNEQF
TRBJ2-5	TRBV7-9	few	ASSTTSGGNQETQY
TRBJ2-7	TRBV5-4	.	ASSHKDRSSYEQY
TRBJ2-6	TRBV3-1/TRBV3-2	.	ASSGQVQNSGANVLT
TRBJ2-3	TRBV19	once	ASSTGTVFHTQY
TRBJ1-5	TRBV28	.	ASSSLDRVSGQPQH
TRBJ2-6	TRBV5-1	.	ASSTTISGANVLT
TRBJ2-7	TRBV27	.	ASSRGGGGYEQY
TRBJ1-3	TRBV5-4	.	ASSRRTGMSSGNTIY
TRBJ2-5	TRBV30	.	ARKEGRSGGGPETQY
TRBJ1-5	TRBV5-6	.	ASSLTADQPQH
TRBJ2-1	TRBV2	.	ASSALALSYNEQF